One sample yielded the 19 T cell receptor beta chains listed below, sequenced in a study of cytomegalovirus exposure and HLA in healthy donors. Both 60 Vbeta primers and 13 Jbeta primers went into the PCR. TCRdb's copy holds only in-frame clones and misses some; the assay was immunoSEQ multiplex PCR. The repertoire holds about 130,000 clones, with approximately 71% as singletons. The sequenced sample was PBMCs. These receptors all stem from a man younger than 45 in good health and CMV-seronegative.

This chain uses TRBV27 with TRBJ2-7; possibly TRBD1 for D (5 bases). Trimming pared 6 bases from V and 5 bases from J, leaving 11 bases between. The CDR3 is 12 amino acids. Germline CDR1 is MNHEY and CDR2 is SMNVEV (reference sequence). The CDR3 DNA sequence: TGTGCCAGCAGGCTCGCAGGGAACGAGCAGTACTTC. Amino acid sequence: CASRLAGNEQYF.

This chain connects TRBV4-1 to TRBJ2-3; 11 bases agree with TRBD2. J was trimmed by 6 bases and V by 0 bases; bases with no gene match: 11. Germline V gives CDR1 MGHRA, CDR2 YSYEKL. The CDR3 spans 18 residues. CDR3 sequence: CASSQDLLAGDPRDTQYF. CDR3 DNA sequence: TGCGCCAGCAGCCAAGATTTACTAGCGGGAGACCCTCGGGATACGCAGTATTTT.

The gene calls are TRBV5-8 and TRBJ1-1, with D hard to call. Germline CDR1 and CDR2: SGHTS and YDEGEE. The V gene lost 0 bases and the J gene lost 4 bases, with 13 bases spanning the gap. The length of the CDR3 is 15 residues. The CDR3 bases are TGTGCCAGCAGCTTGGGAGGGAGGTGGGGCACTGAAGCTTTCTTT. This sequence encodes CASSLGGRWGTEAFF.

This clone has a handful of counts. V usage is TRBV27 and J usage is TRBJ1-2; D gene ambiguous. Deletions cut 6 bases from V and 4 bases from J, with 12 bases between. There are 13 residues in the CDR3. Germline assignment: CDR1 MNHEY and CDR2 SMNVEV (reference sequence). CDR3 sequence: CASRRGVFYGYTF. In nucleotides, the CDR3 is TGTGCCAGCAGGCGCGGGGTATTCTATGGCTACACCTTC.

The chain links TRBV6-5 to TRBJ2-1, with D unclear. Deletions cut 5 bases from V and 7 bases from J, with 12 bases between. The CDR3 totals 13 residues. CDR1 and CDR2 (germline): MNHEY, SVGAGI. CDR3 sequence: CASSERSVNEQFF. DNA of the CDR3: TGTGCCAGCAGTGAAAGATCGGTAAATGAGCAGTTCTTC.

The rearrangement uses TRBV13 and TRBJ2-7; D uncertain. The germline CDR1 and CDR2 sequences are PRHDT and FYEKMQ (reference sequence). This CDR3 is built from 14 residues. The V gene lost 5 bases and the J gene lost 2 bases, with 13 bases spanning the gap. CDR3 nucleotides: TGTGCCAGCAGCCCACGTCCGGGTACCTACGAGCAGTACTTC. This gives the protein CASSPRPGTYEQYF.

This clone showed up just once. J is TRBJ2-7 and V is TRBV21-1; TRBD1 was called by the table and not checked on the DNA. TRBV21-1 represents a pseudogene. This CDR3 comprises 16 residues. CDR3 nucleotides: TGTGCCAGCAGCAATGAGACAGCTCACCCGCCTTACGAGCAGTACTTC. Residues: CASSNETAHPPYEQYF.

The chain employs TRBV6-1 and TRBJ2-7, with TRBD1 matching over 10 bases. V was pared by 5 bases and J by 2 bases, with 6 bases of the junction left unmatched. This CDR3 region has 15 residues. CDR1 and CDR2 from the germline V gene are MNHNS and SASEGT. The CDR3 DNA is TGTGCCAGCAGTTCCGGGACAGGGGACCCCTACGAGCAGTACTTC. Protein: CASSSGTGDPYEQYF.

This sequence joins TRBV11-2 and TRBJ2-7; 11 nucleotides line up with TRBD2. The CDR3 spans 15 residues. V trimming: 4 bases; J trimming: 11 bases; junction bases outside the gene matches: 13. CDR1 is SGHAT and CDR2 is FQNNGV in the germline V gene. The DNA for the CDR3 is TGTGCCAGCAGCTGGGGGACTAGCGGTCTAAGTGGGAAGTACTTC. Translating gives CASSWGTSGLSGKYF.

The chain has TRBV11-2 and TRBJ2-5; TRBD1 is a possible D gene (6 bases). CDR1 is SGHAT, CDR2 FQNNGV, per germline. The V gene lost 4 bases and the J gene lost 4 bases, with 16 bases spanning the gap. CDR3 length: 15 residues. The CDR3 is CASSSRRGLGETQYF. The CDR3 nucleotides are TGTGCCAGCAGCTCCCGCAGGGGATTAGGAGAGACCCAGTACTTC.

The chain couples TRBV2 to TRBJ1-5; TRBD1 matches 10 bases. The germline CDR1 and CDR2 sequences are SNHLY and FYNNEI. After removal of 7 bases from V and 4 bases from J, the junction contained 1 base not matched to a gene. This CDR3 has 13 residues. CDR3 loop: CASKGQGNQPQHF. CDR3 DNA sequence: TGTGCCAGCAAGGGACAGGGGAATCAGCCCCAGCATTTT.

This rearrangement joins TRBV27 to TRBJ2-7, with 7 bases lining up with TRBD1. Germline V gives CDR1 MNHEY, CDR2 SMNVEV (reference sequence). V shed 8 bases, J shed 3 bases, and the junction held 7 bases outside the gene matches. The CDR3 totals 13 residues. In DNA, the CDR3 is TGTGCCAGCGCTCCGGGACAGAGCTACGAGCAGTACTTC. Residues: CASAPGQSYEQYF.

The V gene is TRBV30, the J gene TRBJ1-1, with D unclear. CDR3 length: 13 residues. V was trimmed by 0 bases and J by 0 bases, leaving 5 bases between them. Germline CDR1 reads GTSNPN; CDR2 reads SVGIG (reference sequence). CDR3 sequence reads: CAWSVTVNTEAFF. The CDR3 DNA is TGTGCCTGGAGTGTAACGGTGAACACTGAAGCTTTCTTT.

This sequence joins TRBV19 and TRBJ1-1; D ambiguous. This CDR3 contains 11 residues. The germline V gene encodes CDR1 LNHDA and CDR2 SQIVND (reference sequence). The germline V and J ends were trimmed by 5 bases and 6 bases, with 7 bases remaining between them. DNA of the CDR3: TGTGCCAGTAGTTCGAGCCCTGAAGCTTTCTTT. Amino acids: CASSSSPEAFF.

The chain uses TRBV27 and TRBJ2-4; D remains ambiguous. V was pared by 3 bases and J by 0 bases, with 6 bases between. The germline CDR1 and CDR2 sequences are MNHEY and SMNVEV (reference sequence). The CDR3 is 14 amino acids. The CDR3 DNA sequence: TGTGCCAGCAGTTTGGGCCAAGCCAAAAACATTCAGTACTTC. It codes for CASSLGQAKNIQYF.

The chain recombines TRBV19 with TRBJ2-7, with D possibly being TRBD1 (7 bases). The CDR3 extends over 16 amino acids. Germline V gene lookup returns CDR1 LNHDA and CDR2 SQIVND (reference sequence). V dropped 5 bases and J dropped 3 bases, with 20 bases sitting between them. CDR3 region: CASSGQQGRLNYEQYF. The CDR3, as DNA: TGTGCCAGTAGTGGTCAACAGGGGAGGTTAAACTACGAGCAGTACTTC.

Of note for this clone: A read error may produce the germline difference seen at one junction end. J is TRBJ2-7 and V is TRBV11-2; TRBD2 aligns across 11 bases. CDR3 size: 13 residues. CDR1 and CDR2 (germline): SGHAT, FQNNGV. The CDR3 sequence is CASSLAGGYPQYF. CDR3 coding DNA: TGTGCCAGCAGTTTAGCGGGAGGGTACCCACAGTACTTC.

CDR3 coding DNA: TGTGCCAGCAGACCTACAGGGGTAGAGACCCAGTACTTC. It encodes CASRPTGVETQYF. This chain joins TRBV7-9 and TRBJ2-5; 7 nucleotides align to TRBD1. This CDR3 region has 13 residues. Per germline, CDR1 SEHNR and CDR2 FQNEAQ (reference sequence). V was clipped by 6 bases and J by 4 bases; unmatched bases: 5.

The V gene is TRBV2, the J gene TRBJ2-3; D is perhaps TRBD2 (5 bases). This CDR3 spans 15 amino acids. Germline-derived CDR1 and CDR2 are SNHLY and FYNNEI. V lost 2 bases, J lost 2 bases, and 11 bases lay in between. CDR3 nucleotide sequence: TGTGCCAGCAGTGAAAGAGTGGACTCCACAGATACGCAGTATTTT. This translates into CASSERVDSTDTQYF.